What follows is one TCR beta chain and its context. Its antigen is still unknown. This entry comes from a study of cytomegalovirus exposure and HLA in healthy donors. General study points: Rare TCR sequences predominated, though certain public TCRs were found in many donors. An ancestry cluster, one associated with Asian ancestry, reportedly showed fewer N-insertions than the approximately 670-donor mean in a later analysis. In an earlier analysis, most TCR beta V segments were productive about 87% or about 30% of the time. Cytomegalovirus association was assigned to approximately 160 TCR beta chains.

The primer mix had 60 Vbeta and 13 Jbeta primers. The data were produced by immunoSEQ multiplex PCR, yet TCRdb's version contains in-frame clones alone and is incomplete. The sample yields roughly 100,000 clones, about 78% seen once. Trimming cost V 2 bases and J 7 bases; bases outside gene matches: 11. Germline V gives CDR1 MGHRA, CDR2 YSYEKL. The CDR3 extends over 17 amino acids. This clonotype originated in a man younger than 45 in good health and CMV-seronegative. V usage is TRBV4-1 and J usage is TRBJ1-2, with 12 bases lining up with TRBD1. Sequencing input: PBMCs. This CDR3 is CASSQTRDRGRECGYTF. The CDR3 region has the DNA TGCGCCAGCAGCCAAACCCGGGACAGGGGGCGGGAGTGTGGCTACACCTTC.